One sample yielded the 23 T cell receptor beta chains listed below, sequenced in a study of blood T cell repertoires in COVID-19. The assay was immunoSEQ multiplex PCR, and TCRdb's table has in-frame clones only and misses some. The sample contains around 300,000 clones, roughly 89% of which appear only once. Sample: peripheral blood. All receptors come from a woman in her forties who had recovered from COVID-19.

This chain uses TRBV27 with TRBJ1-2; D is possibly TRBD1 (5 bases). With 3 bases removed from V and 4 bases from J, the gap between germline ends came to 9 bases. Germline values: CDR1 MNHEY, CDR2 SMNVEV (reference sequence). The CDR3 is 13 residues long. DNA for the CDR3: TGTGCCAGCAGTTTTCGGCAGGGCTATGGCTACACCTTC. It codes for CASSFRQGYGYTF.

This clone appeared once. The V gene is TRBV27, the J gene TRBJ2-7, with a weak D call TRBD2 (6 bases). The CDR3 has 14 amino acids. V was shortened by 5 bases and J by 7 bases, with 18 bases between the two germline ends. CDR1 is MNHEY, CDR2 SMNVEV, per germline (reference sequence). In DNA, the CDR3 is TGTGCCAGCAGTCCCTCCGGACCTCGGGGGGAGCAGTACTTC. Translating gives CASSPSGPRGEQYF.

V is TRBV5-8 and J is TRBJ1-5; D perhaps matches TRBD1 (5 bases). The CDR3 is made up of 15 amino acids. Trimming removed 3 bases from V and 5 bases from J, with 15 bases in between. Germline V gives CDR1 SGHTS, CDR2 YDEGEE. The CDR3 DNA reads TGTGCCAGCAGCTGGAGCGGGGCAGGACATCAGCCCCAGCATTTT. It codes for CASSWSGAGHQPQHF.

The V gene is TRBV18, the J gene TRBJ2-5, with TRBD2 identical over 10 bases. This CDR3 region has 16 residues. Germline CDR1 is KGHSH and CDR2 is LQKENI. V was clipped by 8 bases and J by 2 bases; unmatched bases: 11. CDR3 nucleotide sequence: TGTGCCAGCCACCATGAGGCTAGCGGGAGACAAGAGACCCAGTACTTC. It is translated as CASHHEASGRQETQYF.

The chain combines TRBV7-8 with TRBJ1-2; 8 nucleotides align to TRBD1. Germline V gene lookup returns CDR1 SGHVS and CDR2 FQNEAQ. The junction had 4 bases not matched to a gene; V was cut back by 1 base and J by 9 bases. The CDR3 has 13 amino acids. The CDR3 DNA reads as TGTGCCAGCAGCTTAGAGGGACAGGAGAGCTACACCTTC. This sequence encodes CASSLEGQESYTF. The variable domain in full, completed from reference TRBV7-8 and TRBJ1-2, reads GAGVSQSPRYKVAKRGQDVALRCDPISGHVSLFWYQQALGQGPEFLTYFQNEAQLDKSGLPSDRFFAERPEGSVSTLKIQRTQQEDSAVYLCASSLEGQESYTFGSGTRLTVV.

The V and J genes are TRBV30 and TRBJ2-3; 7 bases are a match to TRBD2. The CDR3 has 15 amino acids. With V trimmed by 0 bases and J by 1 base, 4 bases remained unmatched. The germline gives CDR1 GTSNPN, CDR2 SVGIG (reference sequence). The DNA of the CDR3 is TGTGCCTGGAGTGTGGGCGGGAGCGGCACAGATACGCAGTATTTT. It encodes CAWSVGGSGTDTQYF.

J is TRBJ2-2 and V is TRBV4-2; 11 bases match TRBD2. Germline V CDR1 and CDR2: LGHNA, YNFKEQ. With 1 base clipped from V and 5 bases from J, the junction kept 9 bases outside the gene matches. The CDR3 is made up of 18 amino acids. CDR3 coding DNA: TGTGCCAGCAGCCAAGGGTCTAGCGGGAGGAGCTGGACCGGGGAGCTGTTTTTT. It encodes CASSQGSSGRSWTGELFF.

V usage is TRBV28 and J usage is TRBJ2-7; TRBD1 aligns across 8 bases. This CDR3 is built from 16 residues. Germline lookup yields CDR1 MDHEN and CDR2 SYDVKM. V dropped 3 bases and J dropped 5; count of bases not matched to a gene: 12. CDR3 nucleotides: TGTGCCAGCAGTTTGGGGCTAGGGCAGGGGGCCAACGAGCAGTACTTC. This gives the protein CASSLGLGQGANEQYF.

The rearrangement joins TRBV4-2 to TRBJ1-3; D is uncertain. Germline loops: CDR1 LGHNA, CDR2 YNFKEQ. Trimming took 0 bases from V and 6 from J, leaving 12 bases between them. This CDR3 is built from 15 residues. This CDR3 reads CASSQELAHLNTIYF. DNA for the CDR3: TGTGCCAGCAGCCAAGAGCTGGCCCACCTAAACACCATATATTTT.

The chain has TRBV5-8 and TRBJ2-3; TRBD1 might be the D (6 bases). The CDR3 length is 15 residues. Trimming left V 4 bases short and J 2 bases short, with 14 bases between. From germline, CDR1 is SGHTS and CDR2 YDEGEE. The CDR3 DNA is TGTGCCAGCAGCCCAAACAGGGTAATCACAGATACGCAGTATTTT. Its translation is CASSPNRVITDTQYF.

The CDR3 loop reads CASSFTTSGRASSYEQYF. In nucleotides, the CDR3 is TGTGCCAGCAGCTTCACGACTAGCGGGAGGGCCTCGTCCTACGAGCAGTACTTC. This chain uses TRBV7-2 with TRBJ2-7; TRBD2 agrees at 14 bases. V trimming: 3 bases; J trimming: 1 base; junction bases outside the gene matches: 8. The CDR3 has 18 residues. Germline V gene data show CDR1 as SGHTA and CDR2 as FQGNSA.

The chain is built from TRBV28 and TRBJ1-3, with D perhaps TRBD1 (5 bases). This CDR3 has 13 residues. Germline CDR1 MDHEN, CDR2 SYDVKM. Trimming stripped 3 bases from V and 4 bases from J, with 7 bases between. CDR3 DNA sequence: TGTGCCAGCAGTTTCGACAGAGGAAACACCATATATTTT. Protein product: CASSFDRGNTIYF.

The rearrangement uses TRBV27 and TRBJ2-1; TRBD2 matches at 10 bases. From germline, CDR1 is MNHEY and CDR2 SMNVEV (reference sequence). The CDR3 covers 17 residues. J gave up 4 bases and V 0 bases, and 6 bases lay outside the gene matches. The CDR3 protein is CASSLSIPSGRYNEQFF. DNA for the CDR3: TGTGCCAGCAGTTTATCGATTCCTAGCGGGAGATACAATGAGCAGTTCTTC.

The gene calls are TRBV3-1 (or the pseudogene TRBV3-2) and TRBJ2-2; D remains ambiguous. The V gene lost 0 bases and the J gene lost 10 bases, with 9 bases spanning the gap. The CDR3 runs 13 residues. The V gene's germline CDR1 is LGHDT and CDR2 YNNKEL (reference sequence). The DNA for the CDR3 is TGTGCCAGCAGCCAAGAACCTAGAATGGAGCTGTTTTTT. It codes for CASSQEPRMELFF.

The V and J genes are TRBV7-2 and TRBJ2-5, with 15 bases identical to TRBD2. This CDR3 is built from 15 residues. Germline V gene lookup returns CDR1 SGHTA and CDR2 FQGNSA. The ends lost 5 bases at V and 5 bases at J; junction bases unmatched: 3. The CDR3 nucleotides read TGTGCCAGCAGCCAGGGACTAGCGGGAGGTGAGACCCAGTACTTC. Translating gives CASSQGLAGGETQYF. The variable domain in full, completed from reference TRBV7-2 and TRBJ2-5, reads GAGVSQSPSNKVTEKGKDVELRCDPISGHTALYWYRQSLGQGLEFLIYFQGNSAPDKSGLPSDRFSAERTGGSVSTLTIQRTQQEDSAVYLCASSQGLAGGETQYFGPGTRLLVL.

The CDR3 region is CASSELESSFYNSPLHF. CDR3 nucleotide sequence: TGTGCCAGCAGTGAATTAGAGTCCTCTTTCTATAATTCACCCCTCCACTTT. V and J are TRBV25-1 and TRBJ1-6; D remains unclear. Germline CDR1 and CDR2: MGHDK and SYGVNS. V lost 1 base to trimming and J lost 3 bases, with 13 bases between them. There are 17 residues in the CDR3.

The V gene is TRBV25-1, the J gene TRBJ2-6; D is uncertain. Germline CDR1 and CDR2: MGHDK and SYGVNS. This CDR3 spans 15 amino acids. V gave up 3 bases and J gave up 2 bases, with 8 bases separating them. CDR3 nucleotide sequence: TGTGCCAGCAGTGAGTCCCTCGCTGGGGCCAACGTCCTGACTTTC. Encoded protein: CASSESLAGANVLTF.

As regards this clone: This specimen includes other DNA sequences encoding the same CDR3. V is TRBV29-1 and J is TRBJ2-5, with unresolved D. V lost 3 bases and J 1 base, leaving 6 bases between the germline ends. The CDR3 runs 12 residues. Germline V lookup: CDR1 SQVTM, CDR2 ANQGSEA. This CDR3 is CSVEAVQETQYF. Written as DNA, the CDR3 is TGCAGCGTTGAGGCAGTCCAAGAGACCCAGTACTTC.

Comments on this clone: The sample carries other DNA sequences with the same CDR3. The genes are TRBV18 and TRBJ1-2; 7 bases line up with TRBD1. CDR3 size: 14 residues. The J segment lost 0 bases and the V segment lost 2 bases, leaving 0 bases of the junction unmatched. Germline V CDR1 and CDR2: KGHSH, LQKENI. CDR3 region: CASSPGTANYGYTF. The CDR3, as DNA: TGTGCCAGCTCACCAGGGACAGCTAACTATGGCTACACCTTC.

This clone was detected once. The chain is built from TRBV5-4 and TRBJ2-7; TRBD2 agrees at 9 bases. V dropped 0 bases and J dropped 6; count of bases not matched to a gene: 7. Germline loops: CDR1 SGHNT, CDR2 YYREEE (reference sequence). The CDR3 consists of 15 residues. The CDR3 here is CASSLEASGISEQYF. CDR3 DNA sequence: TGTGCCAGCAGCTTGGAGGCTAGCGGGATTAGCGAGCAGTACTTC.

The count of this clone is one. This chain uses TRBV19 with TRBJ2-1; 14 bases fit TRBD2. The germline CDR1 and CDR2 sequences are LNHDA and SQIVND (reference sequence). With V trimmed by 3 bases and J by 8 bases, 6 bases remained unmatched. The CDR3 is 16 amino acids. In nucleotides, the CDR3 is TGTGCCAGTAGTATGGGACTAGCGGGAGATTTCGATGAGCAGTTCTTC. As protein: CASSMGLAGDFDEQFF. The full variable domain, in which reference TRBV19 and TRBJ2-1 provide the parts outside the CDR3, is DGGITQSPKYLFRKEGQNVTLSCEQNLNHDAMYWYRQDPGQGLRLIYYSQIVNDFQKGDIAEGYSVSREKKESFPLTVTSAQKNPTAFYLCASSMGLAGDFDEQFFGPGTRLTVL.

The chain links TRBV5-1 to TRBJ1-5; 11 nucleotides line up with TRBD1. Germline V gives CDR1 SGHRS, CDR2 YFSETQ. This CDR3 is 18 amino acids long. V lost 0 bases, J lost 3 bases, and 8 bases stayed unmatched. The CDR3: CASSLAPSGQGANQPQHF. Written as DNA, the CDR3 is TGCGCCAGCAGCTTGGCCCCCAGTGGACAGGGGGCCAATCAGCCCCAGCATTTT.

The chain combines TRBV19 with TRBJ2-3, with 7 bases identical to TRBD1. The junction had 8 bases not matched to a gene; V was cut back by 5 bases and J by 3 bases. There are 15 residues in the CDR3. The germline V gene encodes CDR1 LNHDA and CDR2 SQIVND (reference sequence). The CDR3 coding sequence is TGTGCCAGTAGTGTCGGACAGGTGCCTACAGATACGCAGTATTTT. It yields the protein CASSVGQVPTDTQYF. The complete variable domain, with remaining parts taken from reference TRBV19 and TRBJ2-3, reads DGGITQSPKYLFRKEGQNVTLSCEQNLNHDAMYWYRQDPGQGLRLIYYSQIVNDFQKGDIAEGYSVSREKKESFPLTVTSAQKNPTAFYLCASSVGQVPTDTQYFGPGTRLTVL.